This passage covers 11 T cell receptor beta chains from one sample sequenced in a study of vaccination effects on CD4 cells after COVID-19. Which antigens these TCRs recognize remains unknown. Data came from immunoSEQ multiplex PCR; TCRdb stores just in-frame clones and leaves some out. The table lists 24,000 or so clones, 65% to 80% of them singletons. Before sequencing took place, the ViraFEST assay used viral peptide pools to expand antigen-specific CD4+ T cells. On day 10 of culture, CD4+ T cells were separated out. A PCR test confirmed that the person had SARS-CoV-2 infection between March and December 2020. This sample comprised CD4+ T cells from PBMCs cultured with HCoV-NL63 spike peptides, obtained before COVID-19 vaccination. These receptors were taken from a human donor who had a prior SARS-CoV-2 infection.

The J gene is TRBJ2-1, the V gene TRBV4-2; the match to TRBD1 covers 11 bases. The CDR3 has 16 residues. Trimming removed 1 base from V and 7 bases from J; junction bases left unmatched: 6. CDR1 is LGHNA, CDR2 YNFKEQ, per germline. The DNA of the CDR3 is TGTGCCAGCAGCCAAGCCGGGACAGGGGGTATGAATGAGCAGTTCTTC. Its protein is CASSQAGTGGMNEQFF.

The rearrangement links TRBV4-1 to TRBJ1-5, with a weak D call TRBD1 (5 bases). The CDR3 runs to 15 residues. V was cut by 0 bases and J by 5 bases, with 11 bases left in between. The V gene's germline CDR1 is MGHRA and CDR2 YSYEKL. The CDR3 loop is CASSQEFQGDQPQHF. CDR3 in DNA: TGCGCCAGCAGCCAAGAATTCCAGGGAGATCAGCCCCAGCATTTT.

J is TRBJ1-4 and V is TRBV7-9; perhaps TRBD1 as D (6 bases). The V end was cut by 3 bases, the J end by 7 bases, with 12 bases between. The CDR3 runs to 14 residues. Germline loops: CDR1 SEHNR, CDR2 FQNEAQ (reference sequence). CDR3: CASSLRGAFEKLFF. CDR3 in DNA: TGTGCCAGCAGCTTGAGGGGGGCTTTTGAAAAACTGTTTTTT.

The rearrangement uses TRBV18 and TRBJ2-7, with unresolved D. The germline CDR1 and CDR2 sequences are KGHSH and LQKENI. CDR3 size: 12 residues. V was pared by 2 bases and J by 2 bases, with 4 bases between. CDR3 loop: CASSPVPYEQYF. The CDR3 DNA is TGTGCCAGCTCACCAGTCCCCTACGAGCAGTACTTC.

The chain carries TRBV7-2 and TRBJ2-1, with 10 bases that match TRBD2. Trimming cost V 5 bases and J 6 bases; bases outside gene matches: 19. Germline CDR1 SGHTA, CDR2 FQGNSA. This CDR3 is built from 19 residues. DNA of the CDR3: TGTGCCAGCAGCCCAGAGGGGAGGGGAGCGGGGGGGCGTCTCAATGAGCAGTTCTTC. Its protein product is CASSPEGRGAGGRLNEQFF.

This chain connects TRBV19 to TRBJ1-5; D remains ambiguous. Germline lookup yields CDR1 LNHDA and CDR2 SQIVND (reference sequence). The CDR3 is made up of 15 amino acids. Trimming took off 7 bases at V and 1 base at J, with 14 bases between the two ends. The CDR3 DNA follows: TGTGCCAGTACTTACCAGGCCGAGAGCAATCAGCCCCAGCATTTT. It specifies CASTYQAESNQPQHF.

This clone has only one observation. The chain couples TRBV5-1 to TRBJ1-1, with D perhaps TRBD1 (6 bases). This CDR3 comprises 15 residues. With 1 base removed from V and 0 bases from J, the gap between germline ends came to 10 bases. CDR1 is SGHRS, CDR2 YFSETQ, per germline. The CDR3 here is CASSLLGGLNTEAFF. The CDR3 nucleotides read TGCGCCAGCAGCTTGCTTGGGGGGCTGAACACTGAAGCTTTCTTT.

The chain is built from TRBV7-2 and TRBJ1-2, with a weak D call TRBD1 (6 bases). Germline CDR1 reads SGHTA; CDR2 reads FQGNSA. Trimming removed 5 bases at V and 7 bases at J, with 14 bases between. The CDR3 covers 13 residues. The chain's CDR3 is CASSQQGMTGYTF. The DNA of the CDR3 is TGTGCCAGCAGCCAACAGGGAATGACTGGCTACACCTTC.

This clone was found once. The V gene is TRBV30, the J gene TRBJ2-5; the match to TRBD1 covers 8 bases. The CDR3 is 14 amino acids. V lost 2 bases and J lost 4; bases outside the gene matches: 6. The germline V gene encodes CDR1 GTSNPN and CDR2 SVGIG (reference sequence). CDR3 in DNA: TGTGCCTGGAGTCCCGGGACAGGCAGAGAGACCCAGTACTTC. Protein sequence: CAWSPGTGRETQYF. Full variable domain (rest looked up from reference TRBV30 and TRBJ2-5): SQTIHQWPATLVQPVGSPLSLECTVEGTSNPNLYWYRQAAGRGLQLLFYSVGIGQISSEVPQNLSASRPQDRQFILSSKKLLLSDSGFYLCAWSPGTGRETQYFGPGTRLLVL.

The chain joins TRBV4-3 to TRBJ1-6; D not certain. CDR3 length equals 13 residues. CDR1 is LGHNA, CDR2 YSLEER, per germline. Trimming stripped 0 bases from V and 13 bases from J, with 10 bases between. The CDR3 region is CASSQDVLNPLHF. The CDR3, as DNA: TGCGCCAGCAGCCAAGATGTCTTGAATCCCCTCCACTTT.

This chain links TRBV6-1 with TRBJ1-1; D may be TRBD1 (5 bases). The CDR3 loop spans 14 amino acids. Trimming took off 1 base at V and 3 bases at J, with 9 bases between the two ends. Germline V CDR1 and CDR2: MNHNS, SASEGT. The CDR3 nucleotides read TGTGCCAGCAGTGAAGGGGGCTGGGACACTGAAGCTTTCTTT. This codes for CASSEGGWDTEAFF.